Listed here are 4 T cell receptor beta chains from one sample, sequenced in a study of CD8 T cells in ankylosing spondylitis. TCRdb reprocessed the 5' RACE reads via MiXCR and lists one record per CDR3 protein. The profile shows 250,000 or so distinct CDR3 sequences, around 10% of them singletons. Input material: blood, either unsorted or a sorted T cell fraction (not recorded which). The receptors come from a male donor with ankylosing spondylitis or in good health (not recorded which).

The chain combines TRBV10-1 with TRBJ2-5; 7 bases align to TRBD1. CDR1 and CDR2 from the germline V gene are WNHNN and SYGVQD (reference sequence). The length of the CDR3 is 15 residues. V shed 6 bases, J shed 10 bases, and the junction held 17 bases outside the gene matches. CDR3 sequence (DNA): TGCGCCAGCAGATCCCCGGGACAGCTACTAAGGGGCCAGTACTTC. This translates into CASRSPGQLLRGQYF.

In this sample, this clonotype turned up many times. The chain is built from TRBV20-1 and TRBJ1-5; tentative D call: TRBD1 (5 bases). The V end lost 5 bases, the J end lost 1 base, and 9 bases lay between the germline ends. The CDR3 consists of 13 residues. Germline V lookup: CDR1 DFQATT, CDR2 SNEGSKA (reference sequence). The CDR3 DNA reads TGCAGTGCTTGGACAATAAGCAATCAGCCCCAGCATTTT. It codes for CSAWTISNQPQHF.

This clonotype came up a few times. The genes are TRBV20-1 and TRBJ2-7; 11 bases match TRBD2. J was trimmed by 4 bases and V by 0 bases; bases with no gene match: 8. Germline V gives CDR1 DFQATT, CDR2 SNEGSKA (reference sequence). The CDR3 covers 16 residues. The CDR3 DNA reads as TGCAGTGCTAGAGATCATAGCGGGGGGGTTGGGTACGAGCAGTACTTC. Translated: CSARDHSGGVGYEQYF.

The chain carries TRBV5-1 and TRBJ2-1; possibly TRBD2 for D (6 bases). V was shortened by 0 bases and J by 6 bases, with 16 bases between the two germline ends. This CDR3 is 16 amino acids long. The V gene's germline CDR1 is SGHRS and CDR2 YFSETQ. CDR3 nucleotide sequence: TGCGCCAGCAGCTTGGGGCAGCGGGTCTTTCCCAATGAGCAGTTCTTC. Its protein is CASSLGQRVFPNEQFF. The whole variable domain, filled in from reference TRBV5-1 and TRBJ2-1, reads KAGVTQTPRYLIKTRGQQVTLSCSPISGHRSVSWYQQTPGQGLQFLFEYFSETQRNKGNFPGRFSGRQFSNSRSEMNVSTLELGDSALYLCASSLGQRVFPNEQFFGPGTRLTVL.